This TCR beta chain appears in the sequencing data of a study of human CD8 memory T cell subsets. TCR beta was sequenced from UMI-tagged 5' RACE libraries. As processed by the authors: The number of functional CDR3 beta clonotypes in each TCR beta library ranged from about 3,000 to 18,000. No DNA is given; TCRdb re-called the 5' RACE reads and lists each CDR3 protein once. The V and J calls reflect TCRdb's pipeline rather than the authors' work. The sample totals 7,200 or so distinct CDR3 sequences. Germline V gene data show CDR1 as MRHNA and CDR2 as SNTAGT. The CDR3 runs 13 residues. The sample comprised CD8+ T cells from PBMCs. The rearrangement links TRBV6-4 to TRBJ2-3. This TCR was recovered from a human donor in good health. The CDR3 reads CASSESEADTQYF.